A selection of T cell receptor beta chains follows, all from one sample in a study of patients and donors after allogeneic stem cell transplantation. From the RT-PCR reads, TCRdb called clonotypes with MiXCR, one entry per CDR3 protein. The sample records about a million distinct CDR3 sequences, more than 15% being singletons. The sequenced sample consisted of blood, either unsorted or a sorted T cell fraction (not recorded which). Receptors were obtained from a human donor who was either an allogeneic HSCT recipient or a stem cell or donor lymphocyte infusion donor (not recorded which). It is not recorded whose cells these are; they may come from a transplant donor. Each CDR3 is given with its conserved first and last residue. The D gene is left open where the match is weak. A row's size may be missing; if present it is once, few, many or a size class.

CDR3 protein	CDR3 DNA	clone size	V gene	D gene	J gene
CASRYPHVGGTGELFF	TGTGCCAGCAGATATCCTCACGTGGGAGGCACCGGGGAGCTGTTTTTT	few	TRBV7-8	.	TRBJ2-2
CASSGGDSPNQPQHF	TGTGCCAGCAGTGGGGGCGACAGCCCTAATCAGCCCCAGCATTTT	few	TRBV12-3/TRBV12-4	.	TRBJ1-5
CSALTGGSSLWLYGYTF	TGCAGCGCGTTGACAGGGGGGTCAAGTCTATGGCTCTATGGCTACACCTTC	few	TRBV29-1	TRBD1	TRBJ1-2
CSAIRSNYNEQFF	TGCAGTGCTATTAGGTCTAACTACAATGAGCAGTTCTTC	.	TRBV20-1	.	TRBJ2-1
CASSLGVDTYEQYF	TGTGCCAGCAGCTTAGGGGTAGATACCTACGAGCAGTACTTC	few	TRBV7-6	.	TRBJ2-7
CASSFQGTSGVATQYF	TGTGCCAGCAGTTTCCAGGGGACTAGCGGGGTGGCGACCCAGTACTTC	.	TRBV12-3/TRBV12-4	TRBD2	TRBJ2-5
CASSQSRKAGVTDTQYF	TGCGCCAGCAGCCAATCACGGAAGGCAGGAGTCACAGATACGCAGTATTTT	.	TRBV4-3	.	TRBJ2-3
CASSLLGGSLYEQYF	TGTGCCAGCAGTTTATTGGGCGGGAGCCTCTACGAGCAGTACTTC	few	TRBV27	TRBD2	TRBJ2-7
CASSGTGTGELFF	TGTGCCAGCAGTGGGACAGGGACCGGGGAGCTGTTTTTT	many	TRBV2	TRBD1	TRBJ2-2
CASSLGMTGLAQETQYF	TGTGCCAGCAGCTTAGGGATGACAGGCCTAGCGCAAGAGACCCAGTACTTC	.	TRBV7-6	.	TRBJ2-5
CASSQPGRGTDTQYF	TGTGCCAGCAGCCAACCCGGCAGGGGCACAGATACGCAGTATTTT	.	TRBV14	.	TRBJ2-3
CASSLVMMEGEQFF	TGTGCCAGCAGCTTAGTAATGATGGAGGGAGAGCAGTTCTTC	.	TRBV7-9	.	TRBJ2-1
CASSLVAEGTEAFF	TGCGCCAGCAGCTTGGTCGCAGAGGGCACTGAAGCTTTCTTT	many	TRBV5-1	.	TRBJ1-1
CASRPRVFSYEQYF	TGCGCCAGCAGGCCCAGGGTGTTCAGCTACGAGCAGTACTTC	.	TRBV4-1	.	TRBJ2-7
CASHLEGRTYEQYF	TGTGCCAGCCATCTCGAGGGCAGAACCTACGAGCAGTACTTC	.	TRBV6-2/TRBV6-3	.	TRBJ2-7
CSARVKHRIYEQYF	TGCAGTGCTAGAGTTAAACACCGGATCTACGAGCAGTACTTC	.	TRBV20-1	.	TRBJ2-7
CASSYIILAGVVPNEQFF	TGTGCCAGCAGTTACATAATACTAGCGGGGGTGGTGCCCAATGAGCAGTTCTTC	once	TRBV6-5	TRBD2	TRBJ2-1
CSVPGQKNTGELFF	TGCAGCGTCCCGGGACAGAAGAACACCGGGGAGCTGTTTTTT	many	TRBV29-1	TRBD1	TRBJ2-2
CSVHQPPYEQYF	TGCAGCGTTCACCAGCCCCCCTACGAGCAGTACTTC	few	TRBV29-1	.	TRBJ2-7
CASSLGRLAGQRDTQYF	TGTGCCAGCAGCTTAGGGCGGCTAGCGGGACAGAGAGATACGCAGTATTTT	few	TRBV7-8	TRBD2	TRBJ2-3
CASSTTPGYTF	TGTGCCAGCAGCACCACCCCTGGCTACACCTTC	once	TRBV7-9	.	TRBJ1-2
CASSETSGGASSGELFF	TGTGCCAGCAGTGAGACTAGCGGGGGGGCCTCCTCCGGGGAGCTGTTTTTT	many	TRBV12-3/TRBV12-4	TRBD2	TRBJ2-2
CASSPGPLEQYF	TGTGCCAGCAGCCCAGGGCCGTTGGAGCAGTACTTC	.	TRBV12-3/TRBV12-4	.	TRBJ2-7
CSASRTSYNEQFF	TGCAGTGCCAGTAGGACCTCCTACAATGAGCAGTTCTTC	.	TRBV20-1	.	TRBJ2-1
CSARDRRQGNEKLFF	TGCAGTGCTAGAGATCGGCGGCAGGGTAATGAAAAACTGTTTTTT	many	TRBV20-1	.	TRBJ1-4
CASSGRGRAEAFF	TGTGCCAGCAGTGGGAGAGGGAGGGCTGAAGCTTTCTTT	.	TRBV7-2	.	TRBJ1-1
CASSFSGGNSPLHF	TGTGCCAGCAGTTTCAGTGGCGGCAATTCACCCCTCCACTTT	.	TRBV27	.	TRBJ1-6
CASTPEGSYNEQFF	TGTGCCAGCACCCCGGAGGGCTCCTACAATGAGCAGTTCTTC	few	TRBV12-3/TRBV12-4	.	TRBJ2-1
CASSYGAWGNTIYF	TGTGCCAGCAGTTATGGGGCGTGGGGAAACACCATATATTTT	few	TRBV6-5	.	TRBJ1-3
CASRLMDGYNSPLHF	TGTGCCAGCAGGCTTATGGACGGATATAATTCACCCCTCCACTTT	.	TRBV2	.	TRBJ1-6
CATGRRHNEQFF	TGTGCCACCGGGAGGAGACACAATGAGCAGTTCTTC	few	TRBV12-3/TRBV12-4	TRBD2	TRBJ2-1
CASSGTSGPGETQYF	TGTGCCAGCAGCGGGACTAGCGGCCCGGGAGAGACCCAGTACTTC	few	TRBV12-3/TRBV12-4	TRBD2	TRBJ2-5
CASSSEISYEQYF	TGTGCCAGCAGTTCGGAAATCTCCTACGAGCAGTACTTC	many	TRBV12-3/TRBV12-4	.	TRBJ2-7
CASSPQGWSTDTQYF	TGCGCCAGCAGCCCCCAGGGTTGGAGCACAGATACGCAGTATTTT	few	TRBV5-1	.	TRBJ2-3
CASSLAQTSPSYNEQFF	TGTGCCAGCAGCTTAGCGCAGACTAGCCCCTCCTACAATGAGCAGTTCTTC	.	TRBV7-9	TRBD2	TRBJ2-1
CASRPGQGSETQYF	TGTGCCAGCAGGCCGGGACAGGGGTCAGAGACCCAGTACTTC	many	TRBV12-3/TRBV12-4	TRBD1	TRBJ2-5
CSVVPGTSGTTDTQYF	TGCAGCGTTGTTCCCGGGACTAGCGGTACCACAGATACGCAGTATTTT	.	TRBV29-1	TRBD2	TRBJ2-3